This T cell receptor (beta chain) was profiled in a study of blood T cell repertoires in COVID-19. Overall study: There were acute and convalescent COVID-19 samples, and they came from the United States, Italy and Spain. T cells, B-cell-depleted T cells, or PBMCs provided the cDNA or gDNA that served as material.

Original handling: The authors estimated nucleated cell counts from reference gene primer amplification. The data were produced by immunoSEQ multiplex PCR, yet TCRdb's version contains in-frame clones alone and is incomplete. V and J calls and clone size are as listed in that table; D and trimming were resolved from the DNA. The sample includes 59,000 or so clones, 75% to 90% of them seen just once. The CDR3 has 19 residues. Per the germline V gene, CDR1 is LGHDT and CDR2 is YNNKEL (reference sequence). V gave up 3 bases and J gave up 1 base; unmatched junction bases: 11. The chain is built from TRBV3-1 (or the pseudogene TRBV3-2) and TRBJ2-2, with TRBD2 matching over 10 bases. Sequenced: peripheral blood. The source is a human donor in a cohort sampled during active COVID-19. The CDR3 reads CASSHPEGSGGGNTGELFF. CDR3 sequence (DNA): TGTGCCAGCAGCCACCCCGAAGGCAGCGGGGGGGGGAACACCGGGGAGCTGTTTTTT.